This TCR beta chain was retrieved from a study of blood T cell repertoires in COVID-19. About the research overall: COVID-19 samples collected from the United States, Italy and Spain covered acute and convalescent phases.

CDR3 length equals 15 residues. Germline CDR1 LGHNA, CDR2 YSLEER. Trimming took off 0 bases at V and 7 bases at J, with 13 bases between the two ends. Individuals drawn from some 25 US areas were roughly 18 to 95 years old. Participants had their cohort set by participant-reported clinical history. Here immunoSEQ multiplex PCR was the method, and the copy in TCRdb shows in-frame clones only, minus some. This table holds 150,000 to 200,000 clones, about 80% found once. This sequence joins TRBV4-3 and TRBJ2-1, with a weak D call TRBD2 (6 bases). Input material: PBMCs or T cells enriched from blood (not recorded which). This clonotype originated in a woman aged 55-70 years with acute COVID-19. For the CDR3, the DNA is TGCGCCAGCAGCCAAGATGAAGGGACTCTAAATGAGCAGTTCTTC. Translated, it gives CASSQDEGTLNEQFF.